These 26 T cell receptor beta chains came from one sample sequenced in a study of cytomegalovirus exposure and HLA in healthy donors. The study ran its PCR with 60 Vbeta and 13 Jbeta primers. Produced via immunoSEQ multiplex PCR; TCRdb's table is partial and in-frame only. The table has 100,000 to 150,000 clones, approximately 81% seen once. Sample: PBMCs. The source of these receptors is a man aged 18 to 30 in good health and CMV-seropositive.

The chain links TRBV30 to TRBJ1-1; weak D call: TRBD1 (5 bases). The germline CDR1 and CDR2 sequences are GTSNPN and SVGIG (reference sequence). Trimming left V 4 bases short and J 4 bases short, with 16 bases between. The CDR3 sequence is 14 residues long. The DNA for the CDR3 is TGTGCCTGGATCGTGGCAGGGCGAAGCACTGAAGCTTTCTTT. Amino acid sequence: CAWIVAGRSTEAFF.

The chain couples TRBV2 to TRBJ2-2; the D is unclear. This CDR3 is built from 11 residues. Germline V CDR1 and CDR2: SNHLY, FYNNEI. V lost 6 bases and J lost 4, with 3 bases in between. The CDR3 DNA is TGTGCCAGCAGCCTCACCGGGGAGCTGTTTTTT. It codes for CASSLTGELFF.

In this sample, this clone turned up a few times. The chain recombines TRBV5-1 with TRBJ2-1; 11 bases are a match to TRBD2. This CDR3 has 16 residues. Per the germline V gene, CDR1 is SGHRS and CDR2 is YFSETQ. V lost 2 bases and J lost 1; bases outside the gene matches: 2. CDR3 nucleotide sequence: TGCGCCAGCAGCTTCAGACTAGCGGGATCCTACAATGAGCAGTTCTTC. It encodes CASSFRLAGSYNEQFF. The full variable domain, in which reference TRBV5-1 and TRBJ2-1 provide the parts outside the CDR3, is KAGVTQTPRYLIKTRGQQVTLSCSPISGHRSVSWYQQTPGQGLQFLFEYFSETQRNKGNFPGRFSGRQFSNSRSEMNVSTLELGDSALYLCASSFRLAGSYNEQFFGPGTRLTVL.

The chain joins TRBV4-1 to TRBJ2-7; maybe TRBD2 (6 bases). The CDR3 is made up of 14 amino acids. Per germline, CDR1 MGHRA and CDR2 YSYEKL. V lost 0 bases to trimming and J lost 3 bases, with 9 bases between them. CDR3 coding DNA: TGCGCCAGCAGCCAAGATCCGGGGGACTACGAGCAGTACTTC. This encodes CASSQDPGDYEQYF.

The gene calls are TRBV14 and TRBJ2-2, with unresolved D. V was trimmed by 3 bases and J by 4 bases, leaving 12 bases between them. CDR3 length: 15 residues. The V gene's germline CDR1 is SGHDN and CDR2 FVKESK. CDR3 protein: CASSQFQVPTGELFF. DNA of the CDR3: TGTGCCAGCAGCCAGTTCCAGGTTCCCACCGGGGAGCTGTTTTTT.

This clone was seen just once. The V gene is TRBV15, the J gene TRBJ1-1; tentatively, D is TRBD1 (5 bases). CDR3 length: 14 amino acids. Trimming shortened V by 4 bases and J by 2 bases, and 11 bases separated the two germline ends. The V gene's germline CDR1 is LNHNV and CDR2 YYDKDF (reference sequence). This chain's CDR3 is CATSNRGQNTEAFF. For the CDR3, the DNA is TGTGCCACCAGCAATAGAGGACAAAACACTGAAGCTTTCTTT.

J is TRBJ2-7 and V is TRBV4-3; tentative D call: TRBD1 (6 bases). CDR1 is LGHNA, CDR2 YSLEER, per germline. Trimming took 4 bases from V and 3 from J, leaving 13 bases between them. The CDR3 has 14 amino acids. The CDR3 DNA follows: TGCGCCAGCAGCCCCACCAGGGGATACTACGAGCAGTACTTC. It translates to CASSPTRGYYEQYF.

In DNA, the CDR3 is TGCGCCAGCAGCCCAGCCGCTTTTAGGACGGACATCTACGAGCAGTACTTC. Its protein is CASSPAAFRTDIYEQYF. The chain employs TRBV4-1 and TRBJ2-7, with a weak D call TRBD1 (5 bases). This CDR3 spans 17 amino acids. Between the trimmed V and J ends, which lost 4 bases and 3 bases, there was a span of 22 bases. Per the germline V gene, CDR1 is MGHRA and CDR2 is YSYEKL.

This chain links TRBV5-1 with TRBJ2-1, with 10 nucleotides matching TRBD2. V was pared by 1 base and J by 7 bases, with 5 bases of the junction left unmatched. Germline values: CDR1 SGHRS, CDR2 YFSETQ. The CDR3 runs 15 residues. CDR3 loop: CASSLTSGVLNEQFF. CDR3 bases: TGCGCCAGCAGCTTGACTAGCGGGGTCCTGAATGAGCAGTTCTTC.

This clone has a handful of counts. The chain has TRBV5-1 and TRBJ2-5, with TRBD1 identical over 8 bases. The CDR3 is 14 residues long. V trimming: 2 bases; J trimming: 2 bases; junction bases outside the gene matches: 2. Germline lookup yields CDR1 SGHRS and CDR2 YFSETQ. The DNA of the CDR3 is TGCGCCAGCAGCTTTGACAGGGGACAAGAGACCCAGTACTTC. This gives the protein CASSFDRGQETQYF. Variable domain in full (rest from reference TRBV5-1 and TRBJ2-5): KAGVTQTPRYLIKTRGQQVTLSCSPISGHRSVSWYQQTPGQGLQFLFEYFSETQRNKGNFPGRFSGRQFSNSRSEMNVSTLELGDSALYLCASSFDRGQETQYFGPGTRLLVL.

The gene calls are TRBV7-9 and TRBJ2-5, with D possibly matching TRBD1 (6 bases). From germline, CDR1 is SEHNR and CDR2 FQNEAQ (reference sequence). The CDR3 is made up of 14 amino acids. Trimming removed 4 bases from V and 4 bases from J, with 13 bases in between. This CDR3 reads CASSSRQVRETQYF. The CDR3 nucleotides are TGTGCCAGCAGCTCTAGACAGGTCAGAGAGACCCAGTACTTC.

This clone was counted a few times. The chain employs TRBV11-2 and TRBJ1-3, with TRBD1 matching over 7 bases. This CDR3 contains 17 residues. Germline V gene data show CDR1 as SGHAT and CDR2 as FQNNGV. The J segment lost 2 bases and the V segment lost 5 bases, leaving 12 bases of the junction unmatched. This CDR3 is CASSPRTGLAAGNTIYF. DNA for the CDR3: TGTGCCAGCAGCCCGCGGACAGGCCTTGCGGCTGGAAACACCATATATTTT.

The CDR3 DNA reads as TGTGCCAGCAGCATCTCCCCCACAGCTAACTATGGCTACACCTTC. It translates to CASSISPTANYGYTF. The chain combines TRBV6-5 with TRBJ1-2, with D unresolved. CDR3 length equals 15 residues. The germline V and J ends were trimmed by 6 bases and 0 bases, with 14 bases remaining between them. CDR1 and CDR2 (germline): MNHEY, SVGAGI.

V gene TRBV19 combines with J gene TRBJ2-7, with 9 bases lining up with TRBD1. J gave up 2 bases and V 3 bases, and 2 bases lay outside the gene matches. Looked up from germline, CDR1 is LNHDA and CDR2 is SQIVND (reference sequence). CDR3 length: 14 amino acids. DNA of the CDR3: TGTGCCAGTAGTATTGACAGGGGGACCTACGAGCAGTACTTC. Its translation: CASSIDRGTYEQYF.

V gene TRBV27 combines with J gene TRBJ2-3; 15 nucleotides agree with TRBD2. The J segment lost 3 bases and the V segment lost 7 bases, leaving 11 bases of the junction unmatched. This CDR3 comprises 18 residues. The germline V gene encodes CDR1 MNHEY and CDR2 SMNVEV (reference sequence). CDR3 DNA: TGTGCCAGCACCACATTGAGGACTAGCGGGAGGGGGACAGATACGCAGTATTTT. Translating it yields CASTTLRTSGRGTDTQYF.

The chain combines TRBV4-1 with TRBJ2-1; 8 bases are shared with TRBD2. The V and J ends lost 3 bases and 8 bases, in that order; junction bases with no gene match: 9. There are 15 residues in the CDR3. CDR1 and CDR2 (germline): MGHRA, YSYEKL. CDR3 bases: TGCGCCAGCAGCCATAAGGCTAGCGGGTGGGATGAGCAGTTCTTC. Protein product: CASSHKASGWDEQFF.

V usage is TRBV5-6 and J usage is TRBJ1-5; no clear D gene. The CDR3 is 15 amino acids. Germline loops: CDR1 SGHDT, CDR2 YYEEEE. V lost 3 bases, J lost 4 bases, and 14 bases lay in between. The CDR3 here is CASSSGSPLNQPQHF. The DNA of the CDR3 is TGTGCCAGCAGCTCCGGGTCCCCCCTAAATCAGCCCCAGCATTTT.

This chain links TRBV9 with TRBJ2-3; weak D call: TRBD2 (5 bases). V was pared by 4 bases and J by 8 bases, with 14 bases between. Germline V gene data show CDR1 as SGDLS and CDR2 as YYNGEE. This CDR3 is 13 amino acids long. CDR3 in amino acids: CASSLTITSTQYF. The CDR3 DNA reads TGTGCCAGCAGCCTTACCATTACTAGTACGCAGTATTTT. The full variable domain, with the rest looked up from reference TRBV9 and TRBJ2-3, is DSGVTQTPKHLITATGQRVTLRCSPRSGDLSVYWYQQSLDQGLQFLIQYYNGEERAKGNILERFSAQQFPDLHSELNLSSLELGDSALYFCASSLTITSTQYFGPGTRLTVL.

The chain recombines TRBV5-6 with TRBJ1-1; tentatively, D is TRBD1 (5 bases). Germline V lookup: CDR1 SGHDT, CDR2 YYEEEE. This CDR3 has 16 residues. With 0 bases removed from V and 0 bases from J, the gap between germline ends came to 12 bases. The CDR3 bases are TGTGCCAGCAGCTTGGCCGGGGACTACATGAACACTGAAGCTTTCTTT. This sequence encodes CASSLAGDYMNTEAFF.

The rearrangement links TRBV6-6 to TRBJ2-3; perhaps TRBD2 as D (7 bases). V was cut by 2 bases and J by 9 bases, with 12 bases left in between. Germline CDR1 reads MNHNY; CDR2 reads SVGAGI (reference sequence). There are 13 residues in the CDR3. The CDR3 bases are TGTGCCAGCAGTTACCCCCGGGGGGCCACGCAGTATTTT. It encodes CASSYPRGATQYF.

The chain combines TRBV19 with TRBJ1-1; perhaps TRBD1 as D (5 bases). CDR1 and CDR2 from the germline V gene are LNHDA and SQIVND (reference sequence). The V gene lost 6 bases and the J gene lost 6 bases, with 29 bases spanning the gap. This CDR3 is 18 amino acids long. CDR3 bases: TGTGCCAGTAGACCGACTCCCTTTCGGCGGCAGGGAGGCGCTGAAGCTTTCTTT. This sequence encodes CASRPTPFRRQGGAEAFF.

The V gene is TRBV6-6, the J gene TRBJ1-2, with unresolved D. From germline, CDR1 is MNHNY and CDR2 SVGAGI (reference sequence). This CDR3 region has 15 residues. The germline V and J ends were trimmed by 2 bases and 3 bases, with 13 bases remaining between them. The CDR3 DNA reads as TGTGCCAGCAGTTACCCCGATCGGGGAGACTATGGCTACACCTTC. Translated, it gives CASSYPDRGDYGYTF.

The rearrangement joins TRBV19 to TRBJ2-3; D is possibly TRBD1 (5 bases). Germline V gene sequence: CDR1 LNHDA, CDR2 SQIVND (reference sequence). V was clipped by 3 bases and J by 6 bases, with 13 bases between them. The CDR3 length is 14 residues. CDR3 sequence: CASSIGAGTDTQYF. CDR3 nucleotide sequence: TGTGCCAGTAGTATTGGGGCAGGAACGGATACGCAGTATTTT. Complete variable domain (other parts from reference TRBV19 and TRBJ2-3): DGGITQSPKYLFRKEGQNVTLSCEQNLNHDAMYWYRQDPGQGLRLIYYSQIVNDFQKGDIAEGYSVSREKKESFPLTVTSAQKNPTAFYLCASSIGAGTDTQYFGPGTRLTVL.

V is TRBV2 and J is TRBJ1-5; D gene unclear. Germline V gene lookup returns CDR1 SNHLY and CDR2 FYNNEI. The length of the CDR3 is 13 residues. V dropped 4 bases and J dropped 4 bases, with 8 bases sitting between them. The CDR3 DNA follows: TGTGCCAGCAGTGTTGAGACAAATCAGCCCCAGCATTTT. The encoded protein is CASSVETNQPQHF. The full variable domain, in which reference TRBV2 and TRBJ1-5 provide the parts outside the CDR3, is EPEVTQTPSHQVTQMGQEVILRCVPISNHLYFYWYRQILGQKVEFLVSFYNNEISEKSEIFDDQFSVERPDGSNFTLKIRSTKLEDSAMYFCASSVETNQPQHFGDGTRLSIL.

The chain joins TRBV4-1 to TRBJ2-7, with a tentative D call TRBD2 (5 bases). This CDR3 comprises 15 residues. The V end lost 4 bases, the J end lost 0 bases, and 13 bases lay between the germline ends. The germline V gene encodes CDR1 MGHRA and CDR2 YSYEKL. This CDR3 reads CASSLSGRRSYEQYF. The CDR3 nucleotides read TGCGCCAGCAGCCTGAGCGGACGACGCTCCTACGAGCAGTACTTC.

CDR3 region: CASSRQGSNEQFF. DNA of the CDR3: TGTGCCAGCAGCAGACAGGGGAGCAATGAGCAGTTCTTC. The rearrangement links TRBV27 to TRBJ2-1; 8 bases fit TRBD1. This CDR3 has 13 residues. Germline trimming cut 6 bases from V and 6 bases from J; bases unmatched to any gene: 4. Germline CDR1 is MNHEY and CDR2 is SMNVEV (reference sequence).